The source of this TCR beta chain is a study of T cell responses to AZD1222 COVID-19 vaccine. Whole-study context: Combined were second doses at about 4 or about 12 weeks.

Note on this clone: As yet, its antigen is unknown.

This CDR3 contains 14 residues. Looked up from germline, CDR1 is MNHEY and CDR2 is SMNVEV (reference sequence). The V and J ends lost 6 bases and 1 base, in that order; junction bases with no gene match: 5. The assay was immunoSEQ multiplex PCR, and TCRdb's table has in-frame clones only and misses some. The sample contains around 140,000 clones, 75% to 90% of which appear only once. Whole-study findings and limits: None of the repertoires were sampled until the peak T cell response had passed.

The specimen comprised peripheral blood, sampled on day 0 of AZD1222 vaccination. J is TRBJ1-1 and V is TRBV27; TRBD1 agrees at 7 bases. The TCR was taken from an adult in good health. This chain's CDR3 is CASSPGQTNTEAFF. The CDR3 DNA reads as TGTGCCAGCAGCCCGGGACAGACGAACACTGAAGCTTTCTTT.